This TCR beta chain came from a study of T-cell reconstitution after alpha-beta-depleted transplantation in children. This clonotype has just a few counts. Researchers prepared the TCRbeta library using unique molecular identifiers, the study reports. MiXCR was run by TCRdb on the PCR reads, yielding one entry per CDR3 protein. Of 490,000 or so distinct CDR3 sequences in the sample, around 12% were seen once. V lost 6 bases, J lost 1 base, and 18 bases lay in between. This CDR3 has 16 residues. Germline V CDR1 and CDR2: MNHEY, SVGEGT. The TCR sequence derives from a human donor who donated a stem cell graft to a child with combined immunodeficiency. The input for sequencing was PBMCs from the stem cell graft donor, taken from the stem cell graft. The chain uses TRBV6-2 or TRBV6-3 and TRBJ1-1, with TRBD1 as a possible D gene (5 bases). CDR3 region: CASRPRRGARNTEAFF. As DNA, the CDR3 is TGTGCCAGCAGACCACGGAGGGGCGCCAGGAACACTGAAGCTTTCTTT.